These 5 T cell receptor beta chains were all obtained from the same sample, sequenced in a study of T cell changes during pregnancy in multiple sclerosis. The method was immunoSEQ multiplex PCR; TCRdb's version includes in-frame clones alone and lacks a portion of them. Among roughly 34,000 clones listed, roughly 93% were seen once. Sample: peripheral blood, taken in the second trimester of pregnancy. The receptors were gathered from a female donor in good health, enrolled as a control in a pregnancy study.

The V gene is TRBV27, the J gene TRBJ2-1, with D perhaps TRBD1 (6 bases). The germline gives CDR1 MNHEY, CDR2 SMNVEV (reference sequence). This CDR3 is built from 12 residues. The V end lost 8 bases, the J end lost 10 bases, and 15 bases lay between the germline ends. CDR3 amino acids: CASGLGGSEQFF. DNA of the CDR3: TGTGCCAGCGGGCTAGGGGGTTCAGAGCAGTTCTTC.

For the CDR3, the DNA is TGTGCCAGTATGACAGGGGAAAGCTATGGCTACACCTTC. Translated, it gives CASMTGESYGYTF. J is TRBJ1-2 and V is TRBV19; the match to TRBD1 covers 8 bases. V shed 7 bases and J 4 bases; nucleotides not matched to a gene: 5. CDR1 and CDR2 from the germline V gene are LNHDA and SQIVND (reference sequence). The CDR3 has 13 residues.

This chain uses TRBV2 with TRBJ2-1, with D perhaps TRBD2 (5 bases). This CDR3 is built from 13 residues. CDR1 and CDR2 from the germline V gene are SNHLY and FYNNEI. Trimming shortened V by 6 bases and J by 5 bases, and 11 bases separated the two germline ends. The DNA of the CDR3 is TGTGCCAGCAGAGTTTCTAGCCACAATGAGCAGTTCTTC. This sequence encodes CASRVSSHNEQFF.

The gene calls are TRBV12-5 and TRBJ1-3; no firm D call. Trimming took 6 bases from V and 0 from J, leaving 9 bases between them. Germline V gene data show CDR1 as LGHNT and CDR2 as FRNRAP. The CDR3 is 14 amino acids. The DNA of the CDR3 is TGTGCTAGTGGCCCAAGCGGCTCTGGAAACACCATATATTTT. This sequence encodes CASGPSGSGNTIYF. The entire variable domain, with the rest obtained from reference TRBV12-5 and TRBJ1-3, is as follows: DARVTQTPRHKVTEMGQEVTMRCQPILGHNTVFWYRQTMMQGLELLAYFRNRAPLDDSGMPKDRFSAEMPDATLATLKIQPSEPRDSAVYFCASGPSGSGNTIYFGEGSWLTVV.

This chain joins TRBV5-1 and TRBJ2-1; 9 bases agree with TRBD2. The germline CDR1 and CDR2 sequences are SGHRS and YFSETQ. This CDR3 comprises 14 residues. V lost 4 bases and J lost 7; bases outside the gene matches: 6. The CDR3 protein is CASSGGGGPNEQFF. Here the CDR3 DNA reads TGCGCCAGCAGCGGCGGGGGGGGCCCGAATGAGCAGTTCTTC.